The 27 T cell receptor beta chains below all came from one sample that was sequenced in a study of shared clonotypes between healthy human individuals. Assay used: immunoSEQ multiplex PCR; TCRdb lists only in-frame clones, some missing. The sample records approximately 940,000 clones, around 80% being singletons. Sequencing used memory CD4+ T cells sorted from blood. Stated subset: CD45RA-negative fraction. These TCRs come from a man aged 18 to 29 in good health.

The CDR3 protein is CASSKVYGGWTEAFF. The CDR3 DNA follows: TGTGCCAGCAGCAAAGTTTATGGGGGGTGGACTGAAGCTTTCTTT. The genes are TRBV21-1 and TRBJ1-1. TRBV21-1 is noted as a pseudogene. The CDR3 totals 15 residues.

There are a few counts of this clone. The sample carries other DNA sequences with the same CDR3. The chain joins TRBV7-2 to TRBJ2-3; 8 positions match TRBD2. Germline CDR1 and CDR2: SGHTA and FQGNSA. J gave up 2 bases and V 1 base, and 2 bases lay outside the gene matches. The CDR3 has 15 amino acids. The chain's CDR3 is CASSLGGRTTDTQYF. The CDR3 DNA is TGTGCCAGCAGCTTAGGCGGGAGGACCACAGATACGCAGTATTTT.

The CDR3 region is CASSPGQGFYNEQFF. The CDR3 DNA sequence: TGTGCCAGCAGCCCGGGACAGGGATTCTACAATGAGCAGTTCTTC. The chain couples TRBV14 to TRBJ2-1; the match to TRBD1 covers 9 bases. The CDR3 extends over 15 amino acids. Germline V CDR1 and CDR2: SGHDN, FVKESK. V lost 4 bases to trimming and J lost 3 bases; unmatched junction nucleotides: 4.

This sequence joins TRBV13 and TRBJ2-3, with D hard to call. The germline CDR1 and CDR2 sequences are PRHDT and FYEKMQ (reference sequence). CDR3 size: 15 residues. V lost 2 bases, J lost 3 bases, and 12 bases lay in between. CDR3 nucleotide sequence: TGTGCCAGCAGCTTACAATGGGCCCCAACAGATACGCAGTATTTT. This encodes CASSLQWAPTDTQYF. The full variable domain, rest sourced from reference TRBV13 and TRBJ2-3, is AAGVIQSPRHLIKEKRETATLKCYPIPRHDTVYWYQQGPGQDPQFLISFYEKMQSDKGSIPDRFSAQQFSDYHSELNMSSLELGDSALYFCASSLQWAPTDTQYFGPGTRLTVL.

In regard to this clone: The same CDR3 arises from other DNA sequences in this sample as well. The chain combines TRBV5-1 with TRBJ1-4; the D is unclear. The CDR3 sequence is 15 residues long. V gave up 0 bases and J gave up 0 bases, with 6 bases separating them. CDR1 and CDR2 (germline): SGHRS, YFSETQ. The CDR3 sequence is CASSLGSATNEKLFF. The CDR3 nucleotides are TGCGCCAGCAGCTTGGGGAGTGCAACTAATGAAAAACTGTTTTTT. Full variable domain (outside the CDR3, taken from reference TRBV5-1 and TRBJ1-4): KAGVTQTPRYLIKTRGQQVTLSCSPISGHRSVSWYQQTPGQGLQFLFEYFSETQRNKGNFPGRFSGRQFSNSRSEMNVSTLELGDSALYLCASSLGSATNEKLFFGSGTQLSVL.

This chain connects TRBV6-5 to TRBJ2-5, with TRBD1 matching over 8 bases. The CDR3 is 15 amino acids. Germline V gives CDR1 MNHEY, CDR2 SVGAGI. With V trimmed by 0 bases and J by 2 bases, 2 bases remained unmatched. CDR3 loop: CASSYSGQEQETQYF. The CDR3 bases are TGTGCCAGCAGTTACTCGGGACAGGAACAAGAGACCCAGTACTTC.

V gene TRBV5-1 combines with J gene TRBJ2-2; 8 positions match TRBD2. V shed 4 bases, J shed 6 bases, and the junction held 8 bases outside the gene matches. Per the germline V gene, CDR1 is SGHRS and CDR2 is YFSETQ. The CDR3 is 15 amino acids. The CDR3 loop reads CASSLMRGEAGELFF. In DNA form, the CDR3 reads TGCGCCAGCAGCCTAATGCGGGGGGAGGCCGGGGAGCTGTTTTTT.

V and J are TRBV9 and TRBJ1-6; D is perhaps TRBD1 (6 bases). Germline CDR1 and CDR2: SGDLS and YYNGEE. This CDR3 is 17 amino acids long. Trimming removed 2 bases at V and 5 bases at J, with 17 bases between. CDR3 residues: CASSVSAAGGNNSPLHF. The DNA of the CDR3 is TGTGCCAGCAGCGTCTCCGCGGCGGGGGGCAATAATTCACCCCTCCACTTT. Based on the CDR3 plus reference TRBV9 and TRBJ1-6, the full variable domain is DSGVTQTPKHLITATGQRVTLRCSPRSGDLSVYWYQQSLDQGLQFLIQYYNGEERAKGNILERFSAQQFPDLHSELNLSSLELGDSALYFCASSVSAAGGNNSPLHFGNGTRLTVT.

V and J are TRBV27 and TRBJ2-2; no clear D gene. The CDR3 runs to 14 residues. Germline V CDR1 and CDR2: MNHEY, SMNVEV (reference sequence). Trimming took 3 bases from V and 7 from J, leaving 12 bases between them. The CDR3 nucleotides read TGTGCCAGCAGTTTTAGAGTTCGAGACGGGGAGCTGTTTTTT. Residues: CASSFRVRDGELFF.

DNA of the CDR3: TGCAGTGTATTTGGGCTAGTCTCGCAGTTCTTC. Its translation: CSVFGLVSQFF. This chain uses TRBV20-1 with TRBJ2-1; D remains ambiguous. Germline values: CDR1 DFQATT, CDR2 SNEGSKA (reference sequence). The CDR3 covers 11 residues. V lost 7 bases and J 12 bases, leaving 16 bases between the germline ends.

The chain has TRBV6-5 and TRBJ2-7, with a possible D match to TRBD2 (6 bases). Germline CDR1 MNHEY, CDR2 SVGAGI. This CDR3 contains 11 residues. Trimming left V 0 bases short and J 9 bases short, with 6 bases between. The chain's CDR3 is CASSYSGGQYF. DNA of the CDR3: TGTGCCAGCAGTTACTCCGGGGGGCAGTACTTC.

This clone was seen a single time. This sequence may be a read error, since a much larger clone differs from it by one base. The same CDR3 is also encoded by other DNA sequences in this sample. V gene TRBV7-9 combines with J gene TRBJ2-1, with unresolved D. The germline V gene has CDR1 SEHNR and CDR2 FQNEAQ (reference sequence). The CDR3 has 11 amino acids. The V and J ends lost 3 bases and 5 bases respectively, with 2 bases between them. CDR3 sequence: CASSLNNEQFF. The CDR3 DNA follows: TGTGCCAGCAGCTTGAACAATGAGCAGTTCTTC.

The V gene is TRBV7-9, the J gene TRBJ2-7, with TRBD1 as a possible D gene (6 bases). Deletions cut 6 bases from V and 5 bases from J, with 11 bases between. CDR3 size: 12 residues. CDR1 is SEHNR, CDR2 FQNEAQ, per germline (reference sequence). The CDR3 sequence: CASRPQGHEQYF. In nucleotides, the CDR3 is TGTGCCAGCAGGCCACAGGGCCACGAGCAGTACTTC.

CDR3 protein: CARDSRGTQNTGELFF. CDR3 DNA sequence: TGTGCCAGGGATTCCCGCGGGACTCAGAACACCGGGGAGCTGTTTTTT. J is TRBJ2-2 and V is TRBV30, with D perhaps matching TRBD2 (6 bases). V gave up 8 bases and J gave up 1 base, with 20 bases separating them. This CDR3 spans 16 amino acids. Germline CDR1 GTSNPN, CDR2 SVGIG (reference sequence).

The chain uses TRBV10-2 and TRBJ2-1; D is perhaps TRBD2 (6 bases). V gave up 6 bases and J gave up 0 bases, with 9 bases separating them. The length of the CDR3 is 14 residues. CDR1 is WSHSY and CDR2 is SAAADI in the germline V gene. The CDR3 DNA sequence: TGCGCCAGCAGGGCGGGAAGCTCCTACAATGAGCAGTTCTTC. Protein product: CASRAGSSYNEQFF.

This rearrangement joins TRBV5-3 to TRBJ2-7, with 9 bases aligning to TRBD2. TRBV5-3 is flagged as an ORF with uncertain function. V was clipped by 7 bases and J by 3 bases; unmatched bases: 8. The CDR3 is made up of 14 amino acids. The CDR3 DNA follows: TGTGCCAGAGCTCGCCTAGCGGGATTCTACGAGCAGTACTTC. Translation gives CARARLAGFYEQYF.

Note on this clone: The junction does not match germline at one end; this may be a read error. CDR3 residues: CASSRDTRQETQYF. The CDR3 DNA sequence: TGTGCTAGCAGCAGGGACACCCGACAAGAGACCCAGTACTTC. The chain is built from TRBV7-7 and TRBJ2-5; TRBD1 might be the D (6 bases). CDR1 and CDR2 (germline): SSHAT, FNYEAQ (reference sequence). This CDR3 is 14 amino acids long.

CDR3 coding DNA: TGTGCCAGCAGTCGGGAAGTGCAGGGCGGTATCCCCCTCCACTTT. Its protein is CASSREVQGGIPLHF. The chain links TRBV6-6 to TRBJ1-6, with TRBD1 as a possible D gene (5 bases). CDR1 and CDR2 from the germline V gene are MNHNY and SVGAGI (reference sequence). V lost 5 bases, J lost 13 bases, and 21 bases lay in between. The CDR3 has 15 residues.

This clone was counted between two and nine times. The gene calls are TRBV11-2 and TRBJ2-3, with a tentative D call TRBD2 (5 bases). The CDR3 has 14 amino acids. The germline V gene encodes CDR1 SGHAT and CDR2 FQNNGV. Trimming pared 3 bases from V and 4 bases from J, leaving 11 bases between. CDR3 nucleotide sequence: TGTGCCAGCAGCTTTGAGGGTTTGGCAGATACGCAGTATTTT. It translates to CASSFEGLADTQYF.

This clone appeared a few times. The chain links TRBV5-1 to TRBJ2-3; TRBD2 agrees at 12 bases. V was pared by 0 bases and J by 4 bases, with 9 bases of the junction left unmatched. The CDR3 spans 18 residues. Germline V gives CDR1 SGHRS, CDR2 YFSETQ. CDR3 nucleotide sequence: TGCGCCAGCAGCTTGGAACTAGCGGGGGGTCCACAGCCAGATACGCAGTATTTT. It translates to CASSLELAGGPQPDTQYF.

The chain employs TRBV18 and TRBJ1-2; no reliable D call. The CDR3 runs 13 residues. Germline V gene sequence: CDR1 KGHSH, CDR2 LQKENI. Trimming cost V 8 bases and J 6 bases, with 16 bases left between them. The CDR3 loop is CASKEIMLDGYTF. CDR3 DNA: TGTGCCAGCAAAGAGATTATGTTGGATGGCTACACCTTC.

The chain recombines TRBV27 with TRBJ2-2; TRBD1 matches at 8 bases. CDR1 and CDR2 from the germline V gene are MNHEY and SMNVEV (reference sequence). Germline trimming cut 6 bases from V and 3 bases from J; bases unmatched to any gene: 9. This CDR3 has 16 amino acids. The CDR3 DNA sequence: TGTGCCAGCAGGAGACAGGGGAATTCCCACACCGGGGAGCTGTTTTTT. This gives the protein CASRRQGNSHTGELFF.

The V and J genes are TRBV6-5 and TRBJ1-2, with a weak D call TRBD1 (6 bases). The V end lost 6 bases, the J end lost 5 bases, and 19 bases lay between the germline ends. The CDR3 loop spans 15 amino acids. Germline lookup yields CDR1 MNHEY and CDR2 SVGAGI. The CDR3, as DNA: TGTGCCAGCAGGGGACGTGATGGGGGCGTTTATGGCTACACCTTC. It specifies CASRGRDGGVYGYTF.

V is TRBV5-1 and J is TRBJ1-6; TRBD1 is a possible D gene (6 bases). With 3 bases removed from V and 4 bases from J, the gap between germline ends came to 11 bases. There are 15 residues in the CDR3. Germline-derived CDR1 and CDR2 are SGHRS and YFSETQ. This CDR3 is CASSSDGQYNSPLHF. CDR3 coding DNA: TGCGCCAGCAGCTCGGACGGACAGTATAATTCACCCCTCCACTTT.

This chain links TRBV7-8 with TRBJ2-7; 8 bases align to TRBD1. Losses at the gene ends were 1 base for V and 1 base for J; bases not matched to a gene: 3. CDR1 SGHVS and CDR2 FQNEAQ come from the germline V gene. The CDR3 runs 15 residues. DNA of the CDR3: TGTGCCAGCAGCTTAGAACAGGGGGAATCCTACGAGCAGTACTTC. This translates into CASSLEQGESYEQYF. The full variable domain, rest sourced from reference TRBV7-8 and TRBJ2-7, is GAGVSQSPRYKVAKRGQDVALRCDPISGHVSLFWYQQALGQGPEFLTYFQNEAQLDKSGLPSDRFFAERPEGSVSTLKIQRTQQEDSAVYLCASSLEQGESYEQYFGPGTRLTVT.

In this sample, this clone turned up many times. The chain is built from TRBV28 and TRBJ1-1; 7 bases match TRBD1. This CDR3 has 13 amino acids. From germline, CDR1 is MDHEN and CDR2 SYDVKM. V shed 3 bases, J shed 7 bases, and the junction held 5 bases outside the gene matches. CDR3: CASSFGTEDEAFF. The DNA of the CDR3 is TGTGCCAGCAGTTTCGGGACAGAGGATGAAGCTTTCTTT.

Note on this clone: Distinct nucleotide sequences in the sample also encode this CDR3. The J gene is TRBJ1-4, the V gene TRBV11-2; D is possibly TRBD1 (5 bases). There are 14 residues in the CDR3. Germline-derived CDR1 and CDR2 are SGHAT and FQNNGV. The germline V and J ends were trimmed by 1 base and 6 bases, with 9 bases remaining between them. Written as DNA, the CDR3 is TGTGCCAGCAGCTTAGTATTCAGGGATGAAAAACTGTTTTTT. Protein product: CASSLVFRDEKLFF.